A selection of T cell receptor beta chains follows, all from one sample in a study of T-cell memory formation after mild COVID-19. TCRdb reprocessed the 5' RACE reads via MiXCR and lists one record per CDR3 protein. Of 450,000 or so distinct CDR3 sequences listed, roughly 23% are singletons. Sequenced input: PBMCs or a T cell subset sorted from them (not recorded which). The receptors were gathered from an adult woman who had mild COVID-19 (a few samples of this study predate the infection). Cell type and time point are not known. CDR3s include the opening cysteine and the closing phenylalanine or tryptophan. The D gene is left open where the match is weak. Size is omitted from some rows. Given values are once, few, many or a class for expanded clones.

15 | - | TRBD1 | TRBJ2-4 | TRBV7-9 | TGTGCCAGCAGCTGGACCCAGGGACAGCAGAGCATTCAGTACTTC | CASSWTQGQQSIQYF
15 | many | TRBD2 | TRBJ2-1 | TRBV7-7 | TGTGCTAGCAGCTTAGAGACTAGCGGCTACAATGAGCAGTTCTTC | CASSLETSGYNEQFF
13 | - | - | TRBJ2-2 | TRBV9 | TGTGCCAGCAGCGTAGAGAGCACCGGGGAGCTGTTTTTT | CASSVESTGELFF
15 | - | TRBD2 | TRBJ2-1 | TRBV4-1 | TGCGCCAGCAGCCAACGCAGCGGGATTAACAATGAGCAGTTCTTC | CASSQRSGINNEQFF
14 | few | - | TRBJ2-2 | TRBV5-1 | TGCGCCAGCAGCTTGTATGGGCACACCGGGGAGCTGTTTTTT | CASSLYGHTGELFF
14 | - | - | TRBJ2-2 | TRBV5-1 | TGCGCCAGCAGCTTGAATGGGGCCACCGGGGAGCTGTTTTTT | CASSLNGATGELFF
16 | few | - | TRBJ1-6 | TRBV3-1 | TGTGCCAGCAGCCAAGGCGGGAGCTCCTATAATTCACCCCTCCACTTT | CASSQGGSSYNSPLHF
15 | - | TRBD1 | TRBJ2-1 | TRBV27 | TGTGCCAGCAGATCGGGACAGGGTGTCAGGAATGAGCAGTTCTTC | CASRSGQGVRNEQFF
16 | - | TRBD1 | TRBJ1-1 | TRBV5-1 | TGCGCCAGCAGCTTGGTCGGGACAGCTATGAACACTGAAGCTTTCTTT | CASSLVGTAMNTEAFF
14 | many | TRBD1 | TRBJ2-7 | TRBV3-1 | TGTGCCAGCAGCCAAGCCGGGACAGGGAGCGAGCAGTACTTC | CASSQAGTGSEQYF
15 | - | TRBD1 | TRBJ1-4 | TRBV18 | TGTGCCAGCTCACCTCAGGGGGCGTCTAATGAAAAACTGTTTTTT | CASSPQGASNEKLFF
15 | - | TRBD1 | TRBJ1-2 | TRBV24-1 | TGTGCCACCAGTGGTAGACAGGGCACCTCCGATGGCTACACCTTC | CATSGRQGTSDGYTF
21 | few | TRBD2 | TRBJ2-1 | TRBV5-5 | TGTGCCAGCAGCATTCAGGTAGGGACTACCCGTATCCCCAGCTCCTACAATGAGCAGTTCTTC | CASSIQVGTTRIPSSYNEQFF
15 | - | - | TRBJ1-1 | TRBV4-1 | TGCGCCAGCAGCGGCCGGACGGGGCTGAACACTGAAGCTTTCTTT | CASSGRTGLNTEAFF
15 | - | - | TRBJ1-1 | TRBV27 | TGTGCCAGCAGTCTTCCAGGGCGGGTCGGCACTGAAGCTTTCTTT | CASSLPGRVGTEAFF
14 | - | TRBD2 | TRBJ2-3 | TRBV3-1 | TGTGCCAGCAGCCAAGAGGGACTAGCAGATACGCAGTATTTT | CASSQEGLADTQYF
14 | - | - | TRBJ2-3 | TRBV27 | TGTGCCAGCAGTTTAAGGGACAACACAGATACGCAGTATTTT | CASSLRDNTDTQYF
15 | few | - | TRBJ2-4 | TRBV5-5 | TGTGCCAGCAGTCCAGGGGTTGTAGCCAAAAACATTCAGTACTTC | CASSPGVVAKNIQYF
13 | - | TRBD1 | TRBJ2-7 | TRBV5-1 | TGCGCCAGTCACCGGGACAGGGGCCACGAGCAGTACTTC | CASHRDRGHEQYF
14 | - | - | TRBJ1-1 | TRBV5-5 | TGTGCCAGCAGCCGATTACAGCTGAACACTGAAGCTTTCTTT | CASSRLQLNTEAFF